These 9 T cell receptor beta chains were sequenced from one sample in a study of beta chain features in type 1 diabetes. The study reverse transcribed the entire isolated RNA, so it sequenced expressed TCRB transcripts. The assay was immunoSEQ multiplex PCR, and TCRdb's table has in-frame clones only and misses some. The table includes roughly 230,000 clones, 11% detected once. Which antigens these TCRs recognize remains unknown. Findings and limits, study-wide: Patients with Type 1 diabetes showed moderately but significantly shorter TCRB CDR3s in all four CD4+ subsets.

Source material: naive CD4+ T cells from blood. The receptors stem from a man aged 25-45 years with type 1 diabetes.

This chain connects TRBV5-4 to TRBJ2-5, with a possible D match to TRBD1 (6 bases). CDR1 and CDR2 (germline): SGHNT, YYREEE (reference sequence). The CDR3 loop spans 14 amino acids. V lost 2 bases and J 9 bases, leaving 17 bases between the germline ends. The CDR3 is CASSLAIGGKAQYF. CDR3 sequence (DNA): TGTGCCAGCAGCTTAGCGATAGGGGGTAAGGCCCAGTACTTC.

The chain has TRBV7-6 and TRBJ2-3; 8 bases align to TRBD1. V was pared by 2 bases and J by 6 bases, with 1 base of the junction left unmatched. Germline CDR1 is SGHVS and CDR2 is FNYEAQ. The CDR3 consists of 13 residues. As DNA, the CDR3 is TGTGCCAGCAGCTTAAGGGACAGGGATACGCAGTATTTT. The encoded protein is CASSLRDRDTQYF.

This clone has just one count. The chain recombines TRBV28 with TRBJ2-3, with D uncertain. This CDR3 is 11 amino acids long. From germline, CDR1 is MDHEN and CDR2 SYDVKM. Trimming cost V 2 bases and J 6 bases, with 3 bases left between them. CDR3 in amino acids: CASSLLDTQYF. CDR3 bases: TGTGCCAGCAGTTTACTGGATACGCAGTATTTT. The variable domain in full, with the rest retrieved from reference TRBV28 and TRBJ2-3, is DVKVTQSSRYLVKRTGEKVFLECVQDMDHENMFWYRQDPGLGLRLIYFSYDVKMKEKGDIPEGYSVSREKKERFSLILESASTNQTSMYLCASSLLDTQYFGPGTRLTVL.

The chain recombines TRBV28 with TRBJ2-4; the D gene is possibly TRBD2 (5 bases). Germline assignment: CDR1 MDHEN and CDR2 SYDVKM. The CDR3 loop spans 12 amino acids. Trimming shortened V by 6 bases and J by 9 bases, and 12 bases separated the two germline ends. CDR3 loop: CASRATSAIQYF. DNA for the CDR3: TGTGCCAGCAGGGCCACTAGTGCCATTCAGTACTTC. The full variable domain, rest sourced from reference TRBV28 and TRBJ2-4, is DVKVTQSSRYLVKRTGEKVFLECVQDMDHENMFWYRQDPGLGLRLIYFSYDVKMKEKGDIPEGYSVSREKKERFSLILESASTNQTSMYLCASRATSAIQYFGAGTRLSVL.

The chain has TRBV25-1 and TRBJ1-2; D remains ambiguous. Trimming cost V 0 bases and J 3 bases, with 2 bases left between them. There are 12 residues in the CDR3. Germline CDR1 MGHDK, CDR2 SYGVNS. This chain's CDR3 is CASSEYYYGYTF. Here the CDR3 DNA reads TGTGCCAGCAGTGAATACTACTATGGCTACACCTTC.

This clone has a handful of counts. The rearrangement links TRBV7-2 to TRBJ2-7; D not resolved. Germline CDR1 is SGHTA and CDR2 is FQGNSA. Trimming removed 5 bases from V and 4 bases from J, with 6 bases in between. The CDR3 totals 11 residues. CDR3 coding DNA: TGTGCCAGCAGCCACAGTTACGAGCAGTACTTC. Translation gives CASSHSYEQYF.

This chain connects TRBV29-1 to TRBJ2-3, with 11 bases aligning to TRBD1. The CDR3 has 15 residues. Germline lookup yields CDR1 SQVTM and CDR2 ANQGSEA. J gave up 4 bases and V 6 bases, and 9 bases lay outside the gene matches. CDR3 protein: CSVRTGGEGADTQYF. As DNA, the CDR3 is TGCAGCGTGCGGACAGGGGGCGAGGGTGCAGATACGCAGTATTTT.

Only a few counts were recorded for this clone. V is TRBV4-1 and J is TRBJ2-3; 10 bases match TRBD2. With V trimmed by 10 bases and J by 4 bases, 8 bases remained unmatched. The CDR3 loop spans 14 amino acids. Germline V lookup: CDR1 MGHRA, CDR2 YSYEKL. CDR3 in amino acids: CATGLADLPDTQYF. In DNA form, the CDR3 reads TGCGCCACCGGACTAGCGGATCTTCCAGATACGCAGTATTTT.

This clone was seen a handful of times. The chain has TRBV19 and TRBJ1-2; no clear D. V gave up 3 bases and J gave up 4 bases, with 18 bases separating them. Germline V gene lookup returns CDR1 LNHDA and CDR2 SQIVND (reference sequence). The CDR3 spans 16 residues. The CDR3 sequence is CASSIAPHRFFYGYTF. The DNA for the CDR3 is TGTGCCAGTAGTATCGCGCCGCACCGCTTTTTCTATGGCTACACCTTC.